This TCR beta chain was sequenced during a study of T-cell memory formation after mild COVID-19. TCRdb independently ran MiXCR on the 5' RACE reads; one entry per CDR3 protein. Of under 300,000 distinct CDR3 sequences listed, approximately 16% are singletons. Study-wide findings and caveats: Among contracting clones, CD4+ were mainly CM/EM and CD8+ enriched in EMRA. Day 15 to 85 contracting clones showed balanced CD4/CD8; day 15 to 37 expanders favored CD4+.

This clonotype was seen a handful of times. As yet, its antigen is unknown. Germline lookup yields CDR1 SGHTA and CDR2 FQGNSA. With 3 bases removed from V and 4 bases from J, the gap between germline ends came to 6 bases. The CDR3 contains 13 residues. This rearrangement joins TRBV7-2 to TRBJ2-2; D is unclear. This clonotype originated in a man aged 18 to 35 who had mild COVID-19 (a few samples of this study predate the infection). Cell type and time point are not known. Specimen: PBMCs or a T cell subset sorted from them (not recorded which). The chain's CDR3 is CASSFMGTGELFF. In DNA form, the CDR3 reads TGTGCCAGCAGCTTTATGGGCACCGGGGAGCTGTTTTTT.